This TCR beta chain was documented in a study of beta chain features in type 1 diabetes. In regard to this clone: The antigen is not known.

Donors contributed one heparinised blood draw apiece, averaging around 120 mL. Purity of each sorted population was above 95%. TCRB transcripts that were expressed got sequenced, as all of the isolated RNA had been reverse transcribed. Several million reads on average were seen across naive, central memory and regulatory T cell samples. The table came from immunoSEQ multiplex PCR; TCRdb's copy has only in-frame clones and leaves some out. Of about 52,000 clones in the sample, 42% were seen once. Notes on the study in general: Researchers report that Type 1 diabetes patients had moderately but significantly shorter TCRB CDR3s across all four CD4+ subsets. Cells that show high TCR expression could be over-represented by cDNA sequencing.

Germline lookup yields CDR1 MNHNS and CDR2 SASEGT. Trimming pared 6 bases from V and 8 bases from J, leaving 19 bases between. The CDR3 covers 14 residues. Sequenced sample: Tregs from blood. The source is a man aged 25 to 40 with type 1 diabetes. The chain links TRBV6-1 to TRBJ1-1; D may be TRBD1 (6 bases). The CDR3 DNA follows: TGTGCCAGCAGCACTACTAGACAGGCATTGGAAGCTTTCTTT. Translated: CASSTTRQALEAFF.